This entry is about one T cell receptor (beta chain). This sample is part of a study of PD-L1 blockade in urothelial cancer. Study in general: Enrolled patients had been treated previously with 0 to 3 chemotherapy regimens. There were a median of approximately 130,000 T cells in blood samples. Blood was subjected to analysis at 3 weeks (second dose) and 6 weeks following treatment start.

Sequencing used immunoSEQ multiplex PCR; TCRdb keeps in-frame clones, though not all of them. The repertoire includes tens of thousands of clones, 88% of them detected once, and about 11% sits in the top ten. Stated time point: peripheral blood 6 weeks after treatment start. The CDR3 consists of 14 residues. Germline CDR1 reads MNHEY; CDR2 reads SMNVEV (reference sequence). Trimming removed 1 base from V and 7 bases from J, with 10 bases in between. This sequence originates from a man aged 60-69 years with urothelial cancer. Sequences were derived from PBMCs, sampled around atezolizumab (anti-PD-L1) treatment. This chain joins TRBV27 and TRBJ1-4; D possibly corresponds to TRBD1 (6 bases). CDR3 DNA: TGTGCCAGCAGTTTATTTCAGGGGAGTGAAAAACTGTTTTTT. It specifies CASSLFQGSEKLFF.